This T cell receptor beta chain stems from a study of T cells in localized non-small cell lung cancer. Measured with immunoSEQ multiplex PCR; TCRdb has only the in-frame clones, and not every one. The data show 75,000 to 95,000 clones, roughly 75% seen once. The CDR3 totals 16 residues. Trimming pared 1 base from V and 0 bases from J, leaving 13 bases between. Germline CDR1 is SGHAT and CDR2 is FQDESV (reference sequence). Study observations and caveats: Uninvolved adjacent lung had the highest recorded T cell clonality, with tumor below it. Heterogeneity remains possible, as sequencing covered one tumor region only. A median of approximately 54 clones ranked among the top 100 in tumor appeared in adjacent lung.

In the case of this clone: Its antigen is not identified.

The chain is built from TRBV11-1 and TRBJ2-7, with D possibly being TRBD1 or TRBD2 (5 bases each). The source was PBMCs, collected before any cancer treatment. This receptor was obtained from a man between 40 and 69 years old with stage II squamous cell lung carcinoma. The CDR3 loop is CASSLVSGTGSYEQYF. The CDR3 nucleotides are TGTGCCAGCAGCTTAGTATCCGGGACGGGCTCCTACGAGCAGTACTTC. Together with reference TRBV11-1 and TRBJ2-7, the CDR3 gives the full variable domain: EAEVAQSPRYKITEKSQAVAFWCDPISGHATLYWYRQILGQGPELLVQFQDESVVDDSQLPKDRFSAERLKGVDSTLKIQPAELGDSAMYLCASSLVSGTGSYEQYFGPGTRLTVT.